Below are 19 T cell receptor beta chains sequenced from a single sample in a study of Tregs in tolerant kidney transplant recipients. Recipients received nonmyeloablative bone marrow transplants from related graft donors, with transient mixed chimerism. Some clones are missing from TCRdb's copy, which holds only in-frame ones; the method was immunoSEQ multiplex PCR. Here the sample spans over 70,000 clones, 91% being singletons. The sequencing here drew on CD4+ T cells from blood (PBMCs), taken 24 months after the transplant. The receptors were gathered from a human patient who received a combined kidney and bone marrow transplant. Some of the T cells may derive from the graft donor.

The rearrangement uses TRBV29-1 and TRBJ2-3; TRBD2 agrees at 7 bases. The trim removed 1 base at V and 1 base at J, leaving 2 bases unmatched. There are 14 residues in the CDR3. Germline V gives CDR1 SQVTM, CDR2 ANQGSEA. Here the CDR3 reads CSVEGAGGTDTQYF. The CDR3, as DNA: TGCAGCGTTGAAGGGGCGGGAGGCACAGATACGCAGTATTTT.

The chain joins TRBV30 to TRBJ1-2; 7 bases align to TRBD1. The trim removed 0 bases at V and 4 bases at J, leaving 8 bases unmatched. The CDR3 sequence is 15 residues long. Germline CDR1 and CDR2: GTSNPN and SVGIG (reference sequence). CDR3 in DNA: TGTGCCTGGAGTGTAGGCCCCGGGACAGCCTATGGCTACACCTTC. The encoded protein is CAWSVGPGTAYGYTF.

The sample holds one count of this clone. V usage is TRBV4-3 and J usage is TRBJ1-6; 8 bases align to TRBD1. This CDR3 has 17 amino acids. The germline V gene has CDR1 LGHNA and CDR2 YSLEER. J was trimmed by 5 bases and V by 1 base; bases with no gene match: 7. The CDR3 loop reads CASSQAPGTGDNSPLHF. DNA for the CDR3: TGCGCCAGCAGCCAAGCCCCCGGGACAGGTGATAATTCACCCCTCCACTTT.

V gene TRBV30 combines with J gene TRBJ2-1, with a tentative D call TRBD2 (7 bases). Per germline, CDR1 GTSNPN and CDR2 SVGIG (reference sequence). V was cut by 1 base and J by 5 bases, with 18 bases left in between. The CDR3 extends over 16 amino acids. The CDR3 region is CAWSGPRGRGNNEQFF. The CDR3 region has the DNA TGTGCCTGGAGTGGGCCGAGGGGGAGGGGTAACAATGAGCAGTTCTTC.

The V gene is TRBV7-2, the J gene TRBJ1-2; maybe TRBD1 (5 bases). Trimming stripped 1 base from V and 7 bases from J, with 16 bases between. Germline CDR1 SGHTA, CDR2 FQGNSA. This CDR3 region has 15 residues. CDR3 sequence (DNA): TGTGCCAGCAGCTTAGTCCACAGGACAACCTCTGGCTACACCTTC. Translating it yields CASSLVHRTTSGYTF.

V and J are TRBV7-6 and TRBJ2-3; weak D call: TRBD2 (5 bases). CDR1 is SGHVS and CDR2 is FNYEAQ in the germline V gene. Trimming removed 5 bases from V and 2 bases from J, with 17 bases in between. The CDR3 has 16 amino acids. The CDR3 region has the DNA TGTGCCAGCAGCGCACGGGGAGCGCCTCTCACAGATACGCAGTATTTT. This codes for CASSARGAPLTDTQYF.

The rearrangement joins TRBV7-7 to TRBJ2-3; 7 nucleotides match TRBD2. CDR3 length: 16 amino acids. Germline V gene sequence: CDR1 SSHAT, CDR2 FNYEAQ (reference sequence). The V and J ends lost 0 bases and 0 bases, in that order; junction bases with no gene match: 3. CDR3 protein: CASSLAPAGSTDTQYF. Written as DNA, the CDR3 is TGTGCCAGCAGCTTAGCCCCAGCGGGAAGCACAGATACGCAGTATTTT.

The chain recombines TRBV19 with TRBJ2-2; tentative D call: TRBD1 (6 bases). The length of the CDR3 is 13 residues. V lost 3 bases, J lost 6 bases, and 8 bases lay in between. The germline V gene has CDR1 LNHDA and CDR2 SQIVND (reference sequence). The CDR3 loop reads CASSIHRAGELFF. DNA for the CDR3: TGTGCCAGTAGTATCCACAGGGCCGGGGAGCTGTTTTTT.

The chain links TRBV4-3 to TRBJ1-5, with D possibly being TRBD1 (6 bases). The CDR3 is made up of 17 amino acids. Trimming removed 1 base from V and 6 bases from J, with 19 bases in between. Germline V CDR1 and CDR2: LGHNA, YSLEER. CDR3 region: CASSQALGQGMSQPQHF. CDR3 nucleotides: TGCGCCAGCAGCCAAGCTTTGGGGCAGGGGATGTCTCAGCCCCAGCATTTT.

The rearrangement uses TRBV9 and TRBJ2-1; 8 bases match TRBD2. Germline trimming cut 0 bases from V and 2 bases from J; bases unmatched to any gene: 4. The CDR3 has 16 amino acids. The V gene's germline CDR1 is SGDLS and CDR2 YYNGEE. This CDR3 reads CASSVGGGGPYNEQFF. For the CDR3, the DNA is TGTGCCAGCAGCGTAGGGGGCGGGGGGCCCTACAATGAGCAGTTCTTC.

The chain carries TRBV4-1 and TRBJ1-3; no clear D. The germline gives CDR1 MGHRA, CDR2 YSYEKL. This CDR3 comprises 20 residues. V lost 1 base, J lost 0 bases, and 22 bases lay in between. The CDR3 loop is CASSQGIGSFRFSSGNTIYF. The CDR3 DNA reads TGCGCCAGCAGCCAAGGCATCGGGTCTTTTCGATTTAGCTCTGGAAACACCATATATTTT.

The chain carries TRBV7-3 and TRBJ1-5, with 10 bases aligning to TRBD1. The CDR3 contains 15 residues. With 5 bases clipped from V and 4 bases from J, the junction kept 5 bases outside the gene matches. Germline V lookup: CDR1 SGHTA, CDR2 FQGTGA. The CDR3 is CASSRGQGENQPQHF. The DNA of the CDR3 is TGTGCCAGCAGCCGCGGACAGGGGGAAAATCAGCCCCAGCATTTT.

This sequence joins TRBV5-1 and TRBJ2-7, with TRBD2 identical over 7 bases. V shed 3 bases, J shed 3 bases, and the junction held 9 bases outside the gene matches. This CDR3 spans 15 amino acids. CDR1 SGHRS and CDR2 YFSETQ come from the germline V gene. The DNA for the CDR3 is TGCGCCAGCAGCTCACGACTAGCACAATACTACGAGCAGTACTTC. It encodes CASSSRLAQYYEQYF.

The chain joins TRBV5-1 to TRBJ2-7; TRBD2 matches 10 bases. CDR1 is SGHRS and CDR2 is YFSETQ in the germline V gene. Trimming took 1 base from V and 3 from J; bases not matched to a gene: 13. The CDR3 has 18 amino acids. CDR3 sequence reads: CASSLSASGSSSVYEQYF. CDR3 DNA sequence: TGCGCCAGCAGCTTGTCTGCTAGCGGGAGTTCCAGTGTCTACGAGCAGTACTTC.

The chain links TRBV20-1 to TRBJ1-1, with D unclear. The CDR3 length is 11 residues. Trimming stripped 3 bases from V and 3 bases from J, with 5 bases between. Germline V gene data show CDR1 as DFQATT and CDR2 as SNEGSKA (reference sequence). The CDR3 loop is CSARTYTEAFF. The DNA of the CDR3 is TGCAGTGCTAGGACATACACTGAAGCTTTCTTT.

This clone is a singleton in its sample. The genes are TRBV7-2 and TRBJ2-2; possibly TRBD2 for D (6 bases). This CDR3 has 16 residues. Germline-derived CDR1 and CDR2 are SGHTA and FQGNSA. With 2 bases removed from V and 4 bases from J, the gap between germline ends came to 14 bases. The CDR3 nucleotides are TGTGCCAGCAGCTTAACTTCCGGGGGTGGCACCGGGGAGCTGTTTTTT. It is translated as CASSLTSGGGTGELFF.

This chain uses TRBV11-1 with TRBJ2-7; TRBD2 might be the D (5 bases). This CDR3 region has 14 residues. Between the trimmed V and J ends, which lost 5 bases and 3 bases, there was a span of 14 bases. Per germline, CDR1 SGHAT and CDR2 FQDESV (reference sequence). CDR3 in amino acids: CASSQYEGLYEQYF. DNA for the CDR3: TGTGCCAGCAGCCAGTACGAGGGCCTCTACGAGCAGTACTTC.

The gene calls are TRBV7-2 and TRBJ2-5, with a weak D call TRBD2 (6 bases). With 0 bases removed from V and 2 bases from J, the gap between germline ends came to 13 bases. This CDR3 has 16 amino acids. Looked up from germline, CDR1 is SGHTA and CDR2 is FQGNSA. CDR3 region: CASSLALRGPQETQYF. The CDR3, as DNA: TGTGCCAGCAGCTTAGCTTTGCGGGGACCTCAAGAGACCCAGTACTTC.

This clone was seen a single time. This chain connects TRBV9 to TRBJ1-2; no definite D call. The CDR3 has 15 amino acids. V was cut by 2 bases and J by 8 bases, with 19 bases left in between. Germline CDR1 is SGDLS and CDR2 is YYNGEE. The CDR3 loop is CASSVEVRSAGGYTF. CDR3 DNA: TGTGCCAGCAGCGTCGAGGTCAGATCGGCGGGGGGCTACACCTTC. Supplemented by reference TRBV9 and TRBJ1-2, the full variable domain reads DSGVTQTPKHLITATGQRVTLRCSPRSGDLSVYWYQQSLDQGLQFLIQYYNGEERAKGNILERFSAQQFPDLHSELNLSSLELGDSALYFCASSVEVRSAGGYTFGSGTRLTVV.